Below, 18 T cell receptor beta chains from the same sample are listed, as sequenced in a study of blood T cell repertoires in COVID-19. Sequenced by immunoSEQ multiplex PCR; TCRdb stores in-frame clones only, minus some. The sample lists 150,000 to 200,000 clones, approximately 90% seen once, with roughly 5.5% in the top ten. The sample was peripheral blood. The receptors here all came from a man in his forties or fifties with active or convalescent COVID-19.

The chain is built from TRBV6-2 or TRBV6-3 and TRBJ1-5; D unclear. Germline-derived CDR1 and CDR2 are MNHEY and SVGEGT. The CDR3 is made up of 14 amino acids. Trimming removed 6 bases from V and 2 bases from J, with 11 bases in between. CDR3 sequence: CASSALVGNQPQHF. The CDR3 DNA is TGTGCCAGCAGCGCCCTTGTAGGCAATCAGCCCCAGCATTTT.

V gene TRBV28 combines with J gene TRBJ2-7, with TRBD1 as a possible D gene (6 bases). The CDR3 consists of 17 residues. Germline-derived CDR1 and CDR2 are MDHEN and SYDVKM. V gave up 6 bases and J gave up 2 bases, with 23 bases separating them. The chain's CDR3 is CASSSDRGRSQPYEQYF. The CDR3 DNA reads TGTGCCAGCAGCTCCGATAGGGGGAGAAGTCAACCCTACGAGCAGTACTTC.

The chain recombines TRBV28 with TRBJ2-7; 7 bases map to TRBD1. In germline, CDR1 is MDHEN, CDR2 SYDVKM. J gave up 0 bases and V 8 bases, and 4 bases lay outside the gene matches. The CDR3 sequence is 13 residues long. Here the CDR3 reads CASLGQSSYEQYF. The CDR3 nucleotides read TGTGCCAGCCTGGGACAGAGCTCCTACGAGCAGTACTTC.

The V and J genes are TRBV5-1 and TRBJ1-1, with 8 bases matching TRBD1. Germline V lookup: CDR1 SGHRS, CDR2 YFSETQ. The CDR3 spans 16 residues. The V and J ends lost 0 bases and 2 bases, in that order; junction bases with no gene match: 6. The CDR3 reads CASSLGDRPTNTEAFF. The CDR3 DNA sequence: TGCGCCAGCAGCTTGGGGGACAGGCCGACAAACACTGAAGCTTTCTTT.

J is TRBJ2-5 and V is TRBV3-1 (or the pseudogene TRBV3-2); D perhaps matches TRBD2 (5 bases). The CDR3 totals 14 residues. Germline V CDR1 and CDR2: LGHDT, YNNKEL (reference sequence). V was cut by 4 bases and J by 0 bases, with 9 bases left in between. CDR3 sequence reads: CASSLTRDQETQYF. The CDR3 DNA follows: TGTGCCAGCAGCCTCACTAGGGACCAAGAGACCCAGTACTTC.

The chain combines TRBV5-8 with TRBJ1-2; D is perhaps TRBD1 (6 bases). In germline, CDR1 is SGHTS, CDR2 YDEGEE. This CDR3 is built from 15 residues. Trimming left V 0 bases short and J 11 bases short, with 20 bases between. CDR3 sequence reads: CASSLGSHRDEKYTF. CDR3 DNA: TGTGCCAGCAGCTTGGGCTCGCACAGGGACGAGAAGTACACCTTC.

This chain connects TRBV28 to TRBJ2-3, with 9 bases that match TRBD2. Germline CDR1 and CDR2: MDHEN and SYDVKM. V trimming: 6 bases; J trimming: 1 base; junction bases outside the gene matches: 2. The CDR3 runs 14 residues. CDR3 in amino acids: CASSERGGTDTQYF. CDR3 coding DNA: TGTGCCAGCAGCGAGCGGGGGGGCACAGATACGCAGTATTTT. Full variable domain (outside the CDR3, taken from reference TRBV28 and TRBJ2-3): DVKVTQSSRYLVKRTGEKVFLECVQDMDHENMFWYRQDPGLGLRLIYFSYDVKMKEKGDIPEGYSVSREKKERFSLILESASTNQTSMYLCASSERGGTDTQYFGPGTRLTVL.

The V and J genes are TRBV3-1 (or the pseudogene TRBV3-2) and TRBJ2-2; 11 nucleotides align to TRBD2. Per germline, CDR1 LGHDT and CDR2 YNNKEL (reference sequence). The CDR3 sequence is 17 residues long. J was trimmed by 0 bases and V by 4 bases; bases with no gene match: 4. CDR3 nucleotide sequence: TGTGCCAGCAGCCCGACTAGCGGGGCGTCGAACACCGGGGAGCTGTTTTTT. Translating gives CASSPTSGASNTGELFF.

V usage is TRBV5-1 and J usage is TRBJ2-7; 7 bases are a match to TRBD2. CDR1 and CDR2 (germline): SGHRS, YFSETQ. J was trimmed by 6 bases and V by 4 bases; bases with no gene match: 13. The CDR3 loop spans 15 amino acids. In nucleotides, the CDR3 is TGCGCCAGCAGCGAAACCAGTAGGGAGGGTGGCGAGCAGTACTTC. Protein: CASSETSREGGEQYF.

V and J are TRBV25-1 and TRBJ1-5; D is unclear. This CDR3 has 14 residues. Looked up from germline, CDR1 is MGHDK and CDR2 is SYGVNS. Trimming removed 6 bases from V and 4 bases from J, with 13 bases in between. CDR3 coding DNA: TGTGCCAGCAGCCCGGTAAGCCAAAATCAGCCCCAGCATTTT. Protein: CASSPVSQNQPQHF.

The chain joins TRBV5-1 to TRBJ1-5; 9 bases are shared with TRBD1. Trimming took 4 bases from V and 4 from J; bases not matched to a gene: 6. CDR1 and CDR2 from the germline V gene are SGHRS and YFSETQ. This CDR3 spans 15 amino acids. CDR3 residues: CASSEQGAANQPQHF. CDR3 bases: TGCGCCAGCAGCGAACAGGGGGCGGCAAATCAGCCCCAGCATTTT.

The chain joins TRBV19 to TRBJ1-5; 9 positions match TRBD1. This CDR3 contains 14 residues. Germline assignment: CDR1 LNHDA and CDR2 SQIVND (reference sequence). J was trimmed by 7 bases and V by 7 bases; bases with no gene match: 8. The chain's CDR3 is CASTPDRGYQPQHF. DNA for the CDR3: TGTGCCAGTACCCCTGACAGGGGGTACCAGCCCCAGCATTTT.

The chain is built from TRBV27 and TRBJ1-6; tentatively, D is TRBD1 (6 bases). The CDR3 has 15 residues. With 2 bases removed from V and 9 bases from J, the gap between germline ends came to 14 bases. Germline-derived CDR1 and CDR2 are MNHEY and SMNVEV (reference sequence). This chain's CDR3 is CASSLGGALGSPLHF. CDR3 bases: TGTGCCAGCAGTTTAGGGGGGGCGCTGGGTTCACCCCTCCACTTT.

The rearrangement joins TRBV10-3 to TRBJ1-5; 7 bases match TRBD1. The CDR3 extends over 18 amino acids. Germline V gene data show CDR1 as ENHRY and CDR2 as SYGVKD. The V and J ends lost 2 bases and 0 bases, in that order; junction bases with no gene match: 10. The chain's CDR3 is CAISEKRGLFPSNQPQHF. CDR3 sequence (DNA): TGTGCCATCAGTGAGAAAAGGGGGCTATTCCCTAGCAATCAGCCCCAGCATTTT.

V gene TRBV9 combines with J gene TRBJ2-1; 11 nucleotides agree with TRBD2. Trimming removed 3 bases from V and 0 bases from J; junction bases left unmatched: 5. This CDR3 contains 17 residues. Germline values: CDR1 SGDLS, CDR2 YYNGEE. CDR3 coding DNA: TGTGCCAGCAGCGAACGACTAGCGGGGAGCTCCTACAATGAGCAGTTCTTC. As protein: CASSERLAGSSYNEQFF.

This clone is a singleton in its sample. The V gene is TRBV5-1, the J gene TRBJ1-2, with D maybe TRBD1 (5 bases). This CDR3 has 14 amino acids. The germline V and J ends were trimmed by 3 bases and 4 bases, with 13 bases remaining between them. Germline V gives CDR1 SGHRS, CDR2 YFSETQ. The CDR3 is CASSSTTGIYGYTF. In DNA form, the CDR3 reads TGCGCCAGCAGCTCCACTACAGGAATCTATGGCTACACCTTC.

The chain couples TRBV15 to TRBJ2-1, with 10 bases fitting TRBD2. CDR1 is LNHNV and CDR2 is YYDKDF in the germline V gene (reference sequence). The CDR3 runs 20 residues. Trimming cost V 0 bases and J 3 bases; bases outside gene matches: 14. CDR3 in amino acids: CATSRDSDTRTSGDYNEQFF. The DNA for the CDR3 is TGTGCCACCAGCAGAGATTCTGACACGCGGACTAGCGGTGACTACAATGAGCAGTTCTTC.

The chain is built from TRBV6-5 and TRBJ2-5; 7 bases map to TRBD1. The CDR3 has 14 residues. Germline V CDR1 and CDR2: MNHEY, SVGAGI. J was trimmed by 1 base and V by 5 bases; bases with no gene match: 4. The CDR3, as DNA: TGTGCCAGCAGTAAGGGGACAGCCCAAGAGACCCAGTACTTC. As protein: CASSKGTAQETQYF.